Below, 8 T cell receptor beta chains from the same sample are listed, as sequenced in a study of STAT3 mutations in large granular lymphocyte leukemia. Whole-study results and caveats: In T-cell large granular lymphocyte leukemia, about half of patients showed multiple immunodominant subclonotypes.

Their cognate antigens are unknown. The data were produced by immunoSEQ multiplex PCR, yet TCRdb's version contains in-frame clones alone and is incomplete. In the table there are 5,000 to 7,000 clones, 90% to 95% of which are singletons. Sequenced: peripheral blood mononuclear cells. The source of these receptors is a man aged 60-69 years with T-cell large granular lymphocyte leukemia. Some clones in this sample may be carry-over from other donors' samples.

On this clone itself: This probably arose from a read error, given a far larger clone one base away. V usage is TRBV14 and J usage is TRBJ2-1, with TRBD1 identical over 11 bases. The germline V gene encodes CDR1 SGHDN and CDR2 FVKESK. This CDR3 has 16 residues. CDR3 sequence reads: CASGQVPGQGDNEQFF. As DNA, the CDR3 is TGTGCCAGCGGCCAGGTGCCGGGACAGGGGGACAATGAGCAGTTCTTC.

The gene calls are TRBV7-9 and TRBJ2-7; 7 bases match TRBD1. CDR3 length: 15 amino acids. The trim removed 3 bases at V and 3 bases at J, leaving 8 bases unmatched. CDR1 SEHNR and CDR2 FQNEAQ come from the germline V gene (reference sequence). The CDR3 region has the DNA TGTGCCAGCAGCTTCGGACAGGCCCGTTTCTACGAGCAGTACTTC. Protein sequence: CASSFGQARFYEQYF.

The rearrangement links TRBV27 to TRBJ2-5, with D possibly TRBD2 on 5 matching bases. The germline gives CDR1 MNHEY, CDR2 SMNVEV (reference sequence). Trimming removed 1 base from V and 4 bases from J, with 13 bases in between. The length of the CDR3 is 15 residues. DNA of the CDR3: TGTGCCAGCAGTTTATTCGGGGTCCGGGGAGAGACCCAGTACTTC. Its protein product is CASSLFGVRGETQYF.

As DNA, the CDR3 is TGCGCCAGCAGCTTGGACAGACTCACAGATACGCAGTATTTT. It is translated as CASSLDRLTDTQYF. The V call is TRBV5-1, the J call TRBJ2-3; D call uncertain. Trimming stripped 0 bases from V and 2 bases from J, with 7 bases between. This CDR3 spans 14 amino acids. CDR1 SGHRS and CDR2 YFSETQ come from the germline V gene.

The J gene is TRBJ1-1, the V gene TRBV5-1, with 11 bases that match TRBD1. V lost 4 bases to trimming and J lost 5 bases; unmatched junction nucleotides: 4. The CDR3 consists of 14 residues. CDR1 SGHRS and CDR2 YFSETQ come from the germline V gene. The CDR3 DNA follows: TGCGCCAGCAGCATTGGACAGGGGGCAACTGAAGCTTTCTTT. Its translation is CASSIGQGATEAFF.

With regard to this clone: The same CDR3 can be traced to other DNA sequences in this sample. The chain is built from TRBV27 and TRBJ2-5; D unresolved. Trimming cost V 5 bases and J 5 bases, with 9 bases left between them. CDR3 size: 12 residues. Germline lookup yields CDR1 MNHEY and CDR2 SMNVEV (reference sequence). The CDR3 DNA follows: TGTGCCAGCAGTCCTGGTGGGGAGACCCAGTACTTC. It codes for CASSPGGETQYF.

The chain carries TRBV29-1 and TRBJ2-7; 11 positions agree with TRBD2. CDR1 is SQVTM and CDR2 is ANQGSEA in the germline V gene. Losses at the gene ends were 5 bases for V and 4 bases for J; bases not matched to a gene: 4. The CDR3 runs to 13 residues. The CDR3 DNA is TGCAGCGTTCTAGCGGGGGGTAGGTACGAGCAGTACTTC. Translating gives CSVLAGGRYEQYF.

This clone counts as hyperexpanded. This rearrangement joins TRBV2 to TRBJ1-1; a possible D gene is TRBD1 (5 bases). V gave up 3 bases and J gave up 7 bases, with 12 bases separating them. The CDR3 length is 13 residues. In germline, CDR1 is SNHLY, CDR2 FYNNEI. The CDR3 nucleotides are TGTGCCAGCAGTGACGGGACGGCGGATGAAGCTTTCTTT. The encoded protein is CASSDGTADEAFF. The full variable domain, rest sourced from reference TRBV2 and TRBJ1-1, is EPEVTQTPSHQVTQMGQEVILRCVPISNHLYFYWYRQILGQKVEFLVSFYNNEISEKSEIFDDQFSVERPDGSNFTLKIRSTKLEDSAMYFCASSDGTADEAFFGQGTRLTVV.